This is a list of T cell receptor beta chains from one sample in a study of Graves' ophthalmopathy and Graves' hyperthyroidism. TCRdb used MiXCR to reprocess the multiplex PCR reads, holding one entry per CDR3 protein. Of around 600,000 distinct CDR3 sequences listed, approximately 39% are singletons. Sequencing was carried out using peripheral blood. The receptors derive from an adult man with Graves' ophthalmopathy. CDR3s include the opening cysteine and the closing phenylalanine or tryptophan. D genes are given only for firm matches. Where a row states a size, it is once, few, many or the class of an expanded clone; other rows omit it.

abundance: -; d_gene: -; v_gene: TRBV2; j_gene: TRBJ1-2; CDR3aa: CASSARRVGLSDYGYTF; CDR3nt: TGTGCCAGCAGTGCTAGACGGGTCGGTCTTTCGGACTATGGCTACACCTTC
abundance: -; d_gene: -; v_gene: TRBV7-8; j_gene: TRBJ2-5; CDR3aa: CASSREGRTEGAQYF; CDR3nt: TGTGCCAGCAGCCGAGAGGGGAGGACAGAGGGGGCCCAGTACTTC
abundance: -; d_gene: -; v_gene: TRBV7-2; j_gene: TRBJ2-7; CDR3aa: CASSPLQGPGEQYF; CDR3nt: TGTGCCAGCAGCCCTCTACAGGGCCCGGGTGAGCAGTACTTC
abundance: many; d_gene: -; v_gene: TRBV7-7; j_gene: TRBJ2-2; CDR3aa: CASSSTAGELFF; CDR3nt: TGTGCTAGCAGCTCCACCGCCGGGGAGCTGTTTTTT
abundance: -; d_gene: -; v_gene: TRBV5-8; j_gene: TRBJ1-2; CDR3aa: CASSLRRQTYGYTF; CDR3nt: TGTGCCAGCAGCTTGAGGCGTCAGACCTATGGCTACACCTTC
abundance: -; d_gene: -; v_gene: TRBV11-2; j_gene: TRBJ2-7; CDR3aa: CASSLSTSYEQYF; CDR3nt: TGTGCCAGCAGCTTAAGCACCTCCTACGAGCAGTACTTC
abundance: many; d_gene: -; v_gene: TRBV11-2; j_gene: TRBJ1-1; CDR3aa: CASSSIWWGGAEAFF; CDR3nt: TGTGCCAGCAGCTCGATCTGGTGGGGTGGGGCTGAAGCTTTCTTT
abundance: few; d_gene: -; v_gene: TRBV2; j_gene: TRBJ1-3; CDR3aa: CASSGIGLGSGNTIYF; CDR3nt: TGTGCCAGCAGTGGGATAGGGCTTGGTTCTGGAAACACCATATATTTT
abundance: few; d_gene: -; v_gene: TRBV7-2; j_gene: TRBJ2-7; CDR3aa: CASSLGELYEQYF; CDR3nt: TGTGCCAGCAGCTTAGGCGAACTATACGAGCAGTACTTC
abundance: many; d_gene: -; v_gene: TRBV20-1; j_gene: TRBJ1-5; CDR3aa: CSAILRGNQPQHF; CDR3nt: TGCAGTGCCATCCTCAGGGGCAATCAGCCCCAGCATTTT
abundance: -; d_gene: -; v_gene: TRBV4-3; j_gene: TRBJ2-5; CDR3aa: CASSQDVGAETQYF; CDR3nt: TGCGCCAGCAGCCAAGATGTGGGGGCAGAGACCCAGTACTTC
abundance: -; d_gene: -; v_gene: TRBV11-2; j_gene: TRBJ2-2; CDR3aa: CASSQGQIGTGELFF; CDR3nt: TGCGCCAGCAGCCAAGGCCAGATCGGCACCGGGGAGCTGTTTTTT
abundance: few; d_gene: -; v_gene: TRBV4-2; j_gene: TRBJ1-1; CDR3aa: CASSQDPGNTEAFF; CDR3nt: TGTGCCAGCAGCCAAGATCCAGGGAACACTGAAGCTTTCTTT
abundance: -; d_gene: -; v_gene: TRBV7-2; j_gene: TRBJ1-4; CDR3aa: CASSPRRDTHEKLFF; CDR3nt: TGTGCCAGCAGCCCTCGCCGGGACACGCATGAAAAACTGTTTTTT
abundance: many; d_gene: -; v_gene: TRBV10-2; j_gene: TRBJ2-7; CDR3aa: CASSESPGMAYEQYF; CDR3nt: TGCGCCAGCAGTGAGTCACCAGGGATGGCCTACGAGCAGTACTTC
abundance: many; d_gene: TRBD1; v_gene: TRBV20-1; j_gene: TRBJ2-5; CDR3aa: CSAPRQGDTFWETQYF; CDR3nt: TGCAGTGCTCCCCGGCAGGGGGACACTTTTTGGGAGACCCAGTACTTC
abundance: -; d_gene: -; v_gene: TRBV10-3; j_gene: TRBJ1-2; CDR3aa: CAICSAWAYGYTF; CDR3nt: TGTGCCATCTGCAGCGCCTGGGCCTATGGCTACACCTTC
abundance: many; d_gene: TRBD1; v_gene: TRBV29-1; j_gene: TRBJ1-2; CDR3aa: CSLYHAGTDANYGYTF; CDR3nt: TGCAGCTTGTACCACGCGGGGACAGACGCTAACTATGGCTACACCTTC
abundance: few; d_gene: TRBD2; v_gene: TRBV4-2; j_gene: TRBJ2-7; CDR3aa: CASSQDPPSGSNEQYF; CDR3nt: TGTGCCAGCAGCCAAGATCCCCCTAGCGGGAGTAACGAGCAGTACTTC
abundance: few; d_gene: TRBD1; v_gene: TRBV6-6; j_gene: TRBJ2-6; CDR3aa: CASNLQGAPGANVLTF; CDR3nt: TGTGCCAGCAATCTACAGGGGGCGCCTGGGGCCAACGTCCTGACTTTC
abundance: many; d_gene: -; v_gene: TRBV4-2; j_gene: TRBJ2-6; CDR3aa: CASSQDQSSGANVLTF; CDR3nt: TGTGCCAGCAGCCAAGACCAGAGCTCTGGGGCCAACGTCCTGACTTTC
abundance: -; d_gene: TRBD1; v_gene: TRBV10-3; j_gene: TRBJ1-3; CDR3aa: CAISAAGTENTIYF; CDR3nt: TGTGCCATCAGTGCGGCCGGGACAGAAAACACCATATATTTT
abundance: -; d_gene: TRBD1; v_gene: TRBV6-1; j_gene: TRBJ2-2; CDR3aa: CASRASPGTGNTGELFF; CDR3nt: TGTGCCAGCAGGGCAAGCCCCGGGACAGGGAACACCGGGGAGCTGTTTTTT
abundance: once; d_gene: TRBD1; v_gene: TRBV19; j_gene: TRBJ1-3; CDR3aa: CAAGTGDPARNTIYF; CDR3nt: TGTGCCGCCGGGACAGGGGACCCAGCCAGAAACACCATATATTTT
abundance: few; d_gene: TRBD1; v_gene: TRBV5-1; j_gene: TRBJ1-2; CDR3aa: CASSTRGLGGYTF; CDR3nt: TGCGCCAGCAGCACCAGGGGGCTAGGTGGCTACACCTTC
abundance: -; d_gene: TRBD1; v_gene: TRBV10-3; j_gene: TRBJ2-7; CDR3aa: CAITGTGGYEQYF; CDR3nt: TGTGCCATCACCGGGACAGGGGGCTACGAGCAGTACTTC
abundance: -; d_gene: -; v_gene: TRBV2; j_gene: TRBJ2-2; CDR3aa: CASSVKGEGELFF; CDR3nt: TGTGCCAGCAGTGTAAAAGGGGAAGGGGAGCTGTTTTTT
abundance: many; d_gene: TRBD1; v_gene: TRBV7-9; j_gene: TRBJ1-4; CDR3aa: CASSQTGWREKLFF; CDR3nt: TGTGCCAGCAGCCAGACAGGGTGGAGGGAAAAACTGTTTTTT
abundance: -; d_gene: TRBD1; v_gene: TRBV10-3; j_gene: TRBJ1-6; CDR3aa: CASKLGTGGSPLHF; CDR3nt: TGTGCCAGTAAGCTAGGGACAGGGGGTTCACCCCTCCACTTT
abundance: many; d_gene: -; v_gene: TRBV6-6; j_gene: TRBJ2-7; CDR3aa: CASSLQGQHEQYF; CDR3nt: TGTGCCAGCTCCCTCCAGGGGCAGCACGAGCAGTACTTC
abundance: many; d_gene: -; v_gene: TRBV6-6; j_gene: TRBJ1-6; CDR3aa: CASSYRWTDNSPLHF; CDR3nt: TGTGCCAGCAGTTACAGGTGGACCGATAATTCACCCCTCCACTTT
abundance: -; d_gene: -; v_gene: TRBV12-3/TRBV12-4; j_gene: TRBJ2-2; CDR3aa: CASAGRETGELFF; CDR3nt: TGTGCCAGCGCGGGCAGGGAAACCGGGGAGCTGTTTTTT
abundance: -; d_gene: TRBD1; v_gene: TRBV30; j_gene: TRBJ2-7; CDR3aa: CAWSEPGQGAYEQYF; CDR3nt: TGTGCCTGGAGCGAACCGGGACAGGGGGCCTACGAGCAGTACTTC
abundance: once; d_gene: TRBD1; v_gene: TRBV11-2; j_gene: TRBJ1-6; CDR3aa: CASSLGTDYNSPLHF; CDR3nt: TGTGCCAGCAGCTTGGGGACAGACTATAATTCACCCCTCCACTTT
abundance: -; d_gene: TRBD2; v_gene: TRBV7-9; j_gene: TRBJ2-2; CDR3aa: CASSAGRGSNTGELFF; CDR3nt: TGTGCCAGCAGCGCTGGGAGGGGCTCGAACACCGGGGAGCTGTTTTTT
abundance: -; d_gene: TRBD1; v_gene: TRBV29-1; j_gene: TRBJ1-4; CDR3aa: CSFQQGAGEKLFF; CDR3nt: TGCAGCTTTCAACAGGGGGCGGGTGAAAAACTGTTTTTT
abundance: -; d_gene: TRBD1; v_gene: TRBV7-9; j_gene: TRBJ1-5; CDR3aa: CASNQRQGAGETQHF; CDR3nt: TGTGCCAGCAACCAACGACAGGGGGCTGGGGAGACCCAGCATTTT
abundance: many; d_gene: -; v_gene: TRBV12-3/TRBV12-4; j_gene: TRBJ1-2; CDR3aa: CASSFAAVTNYGYTF; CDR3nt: TGTGCCAGCAGTTTTGCGGCAGTGACGAACTATGGCTACACCTTC
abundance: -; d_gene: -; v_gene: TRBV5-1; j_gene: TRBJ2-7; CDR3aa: CASSVPQGGVNEQYF; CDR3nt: TGCGCCAGCAGCGTCCCTCAGGGGGGGGTCAACGAGCAGTACTTC
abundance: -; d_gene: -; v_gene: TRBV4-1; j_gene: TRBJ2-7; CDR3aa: CASSRGEGLASYEQYF; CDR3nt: TGCGCCAGCAGCCGAGGCGAGGGGCTGGCCTCCTACGAGCAGTACTTC
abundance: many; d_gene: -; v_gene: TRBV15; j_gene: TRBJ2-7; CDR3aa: CATSKGGRRSYEQYF; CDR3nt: TGTGCCACCAGCAAGGGTGGCAGGAGATCCTACGAGCAGTACTTC
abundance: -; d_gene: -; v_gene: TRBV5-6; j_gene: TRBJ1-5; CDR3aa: CASSHTPGGEQPQHF; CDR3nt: TGTGCCAGCAGCCACACCCCGGGAGGGGAGCAGCCCCAGCATTTT
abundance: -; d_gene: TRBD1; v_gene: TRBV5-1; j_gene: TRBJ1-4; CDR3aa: CASSLQGNGNEKLFF; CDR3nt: TGCGCCAGCAGCTTACAGGGGAACGGTAATGAAAAACTGTTTTTT
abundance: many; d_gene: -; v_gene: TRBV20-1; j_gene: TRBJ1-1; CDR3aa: CSASAGNTEAFF; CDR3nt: TGCAGTGCTAGTGCGGGGAACACTGAAGCTTTCTTT
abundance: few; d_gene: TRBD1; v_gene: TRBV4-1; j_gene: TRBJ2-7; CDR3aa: CASSPLGQGTTYEQYF; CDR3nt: TGCGCCAGCAGCCCGTTAGGACAGGGGACTACCTACGAGCAGTACTTC
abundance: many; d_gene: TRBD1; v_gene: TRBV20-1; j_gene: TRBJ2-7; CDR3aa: CSARQGASYEQYF; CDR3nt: TGCAGTGCTAGACAGGGGGCGAGTTACGAGCAGTACTTC
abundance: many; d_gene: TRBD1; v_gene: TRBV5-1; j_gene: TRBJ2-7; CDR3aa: CASSWGTGASYEQYF; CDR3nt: TGCGCCAGCAGCTGGGGGACAGGGGCGTCCTACGAGCAGTACTTC
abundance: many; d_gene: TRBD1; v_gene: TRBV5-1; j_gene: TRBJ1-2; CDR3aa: CASSLGQGARGYTF; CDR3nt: TGCGCCAGCAGCTTGGGGCAGGGGGCGCGGGGCTACACCTTC
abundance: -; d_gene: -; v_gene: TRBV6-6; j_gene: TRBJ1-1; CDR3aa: CASSRAGTEAFF; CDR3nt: TGTGCCAGCAGTCGCGCAGGGACTGAAGCTTTCTTT
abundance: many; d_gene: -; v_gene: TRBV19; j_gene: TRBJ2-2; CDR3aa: CASSVTGTGELFF; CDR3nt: TGTGCCAGTAGTGTGACGGGTACCGGGGAGCTGTTTTTT
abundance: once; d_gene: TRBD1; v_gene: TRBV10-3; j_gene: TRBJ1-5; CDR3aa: CAISGHRGGRGHSNQLQHF; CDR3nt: TGTGCCATCAGTGGCCACCGCGGAGGCAGGGGGCATAGCAATCAGCTCCAGCATTTT
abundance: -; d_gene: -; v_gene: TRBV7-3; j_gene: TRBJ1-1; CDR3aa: CASSFGGGKAFF; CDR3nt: TGCGCCAGCAGCTTCGGGGGCGGCAAAGCTTTCTTT